This note documents a single TCR beta chain sequence. The antigen is unknown. The record originates from a study of cytomegalovirus exposure and HLA in healthy donors. Study findings and constraints: In vitro confirmation showed three CMV-associated chains to be CMV antigen specific.

Germline CDR1 MNHNY, CDR2 SVGAGI (reference sequence). J lost 2 bases, V lost 2 bases, and 7 bases had no gene match. The CDR3 contains 16 residues. From the approximately 120-subject validation cohort, which was separate from the roughly 610-subject first cohort, the donors were drawn. This table comes from immunoSEQ multiplex PCR, and its TCRdb copy is limited to in-frame clones, with some not included. The table shows roughly 95,000 clones, with 85% occurring only once. The specimen sequenced was PBMCs. The chain couples TRBV6-6 to TRBJ2-7; 9 bases are a match to TRBD1. The clonotype comes from a man aged 18-30 years in good health and CMV-seropositive. The CDR3 DNA reads as TGTGCCAGCAGTTACACGCGGACAGGGGCGACCTACGAGCAGTACTTC. This translates into CASSYTRTGATYEQYF.